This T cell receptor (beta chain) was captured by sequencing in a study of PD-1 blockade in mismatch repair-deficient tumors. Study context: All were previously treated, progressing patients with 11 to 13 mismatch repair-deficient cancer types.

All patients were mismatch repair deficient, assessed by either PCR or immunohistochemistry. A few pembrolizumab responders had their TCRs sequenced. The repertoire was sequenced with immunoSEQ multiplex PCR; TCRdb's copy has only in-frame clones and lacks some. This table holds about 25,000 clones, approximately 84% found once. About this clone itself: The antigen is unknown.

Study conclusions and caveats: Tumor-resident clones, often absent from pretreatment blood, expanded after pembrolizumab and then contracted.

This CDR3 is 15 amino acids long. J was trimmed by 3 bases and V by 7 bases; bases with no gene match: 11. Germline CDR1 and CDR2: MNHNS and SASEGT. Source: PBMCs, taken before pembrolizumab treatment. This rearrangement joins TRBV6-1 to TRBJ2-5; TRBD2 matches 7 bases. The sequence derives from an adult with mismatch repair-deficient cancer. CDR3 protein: CASIRGGLSEETQYF. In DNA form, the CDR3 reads TGTGCCAGCATCCGCGGGGGACTATCCGAAGAGACCCAGTACTTC.